The source of this T cell receptor beta chain is a study of early stage breast cancer tumors. Measured with immunoSEQ multiplex PCR; TCRdb has only the in-frame clones, and not every one. The table includes some 36,000 clones, 70% to 80% detected once. The CDR3 has 20 residues. Trimming took 2 bases from V and 2 from J; bases not matched to a gene: 12. CDR1 is MNHEY and CDR2 is SMNVEV in the germline V gene (reference sequence). The material sequenced was blood. The chain couples TRBV27 to TRBJ2-3; the match to TRBD2 covers 14 bases. The sequence was collected from a person between 55 and 70 years old with breast cancer. The DNA for the CDR3 is TGTGCCAGCAGTTTAATGGGACTAGCGGGGGATACAACTTACACAGATACGCAGTATTTT. The encoded protein is CASSLMGLAGDTTYTDTQYF.